This TCR beta chain was documented in a study of tumor and adjacent non-tumor tissue in lung cancer (dated by TCRdb to the late 2010s). Context from the whole study: Of the cohort, 12 patients had adenocarcinoma, 2 had squamous cell carcinoma and 1 had small cell lung cancer. Using bulk TCRbeta repertoires from under 17 lung cancer patients, the study set lung tumor tissue side by side with matched distant non-tumor lung tissue. For each patient, one tumor sample and one normal lung sample were taken, giving around 31 paired specimens that underwent TCRbeta CDR3 sequencing. A total of some 130,000,000 productive TCRbeta reads were generated by sequencing, corresponding to an average of roughly 4 million reads per sample. Ages among the roughly 15 patients ranged from roughly 31 to 76 years, there were some 10 men and 5 women, and disease was at TNM stage I to III. Broader findings and caveats from the paper: TCR diversity was significantly higher in younger patients, and higher tumor TCR diversity was associated with shorter overall and disease-free survival. Because peripheral blood was not sequenced, blood TCRbeta repertoires in the lung cancer patients of the study were not examined. Neither the sequencing platform nor unique molecular identifiers are named or mentioned anywhere in the methods. TCR diversity (inverse Simpson) was significantly higher in tumor than in normal lung tissue (431.37 vs 166.20, P = 0.0075, Mann-Whitney U test). The cohort had only around 15 patients, and the authors noted that larger samples and more detailed clinical data are needed. The top 100 clones accounted for a significantly larger cumulative portion of the repertoire in normal lung than in tumor tissue.

According to the germline V gene, CDR1 reads MNHNS and CDR2 reads SASEGT. V and J are trimmed by 8 bases and 7 bases, and the gene matches miss 16 bases of the junction. Spanning cysteine to phenylalanine, the CDR3 consists of 15 amino acids. This entry keeps only the CDR3 DNA: 45 bases, framed from base 1. RNA was extracted from bulk unsorted tissue and checked for quality with a NanoDrop ND-1000 and an Agilent 2100. The donors were newly diagnosed lung cancer patients admitted for thoracic surgery in China from August to November 2014 who had not received prior chemotherapy. The study excluded patients who had received radiotherapy or chemotherapy before or who had another cancer at the same time. Pieces of surgical tissue measuring about 1-2.3 cm3 were kept in RNAlater solution and held at -80 degrees C until needed. Library creation used multiplex PCR. The instrument was an Illumina HiSeq 2500. TCRbeta libraries were constructed through three rounds of nested PCR with primers (Table S4) according to protocols modified from ARM-PCR. Before sequencing, PCR products in the 200-500 bp range were cut out of the gel and cleaned up using the QIAquick gel extraction kit. The original pipeline was this. Reads were cleaned using Trimmomatic, were merged into complete CDR3 sequences using FLASH, and were assigned to V(D)J germline segments using MiTCR. VDJtools was used to compute clonal diversity as the inverse Simpson's index. A read counted as productive if the sequence was in-frame and lacked a premature stop codon. TCRdb redid the processing of the public reads, applying fastp at Q25 and MiXCR, and retained in-frame beta chains. CDR3 protein sequences are deduplicated, and each keeps its most common genes and DNA. The V and J calls follow TCRdb's processing rather than the paper's. The sample profile shows more than 85,000 distinct CDR3 sequences; about 80% of them were found once. Approximately 22% of the sample rests with the top ten.

Remarks on this clonotype: There is no known antigen for this receptor. No quality values exist for individual bases; no much larger clone is one base distant.

The source is a man in his 70s with non-small cell lung cancer. This sequence uses TRBV6-1 and TRBJ1-1; the central 7 bases match TRBD1. The specimen was lung tumor tissue. This receptor has the CDR3 CASRPSPGGADEAFF. At the DNA level, the sequence is TGTGCCAGCCGACCAAGCCCAGGGGGAGCAGATGAAGCTTTCTTT.